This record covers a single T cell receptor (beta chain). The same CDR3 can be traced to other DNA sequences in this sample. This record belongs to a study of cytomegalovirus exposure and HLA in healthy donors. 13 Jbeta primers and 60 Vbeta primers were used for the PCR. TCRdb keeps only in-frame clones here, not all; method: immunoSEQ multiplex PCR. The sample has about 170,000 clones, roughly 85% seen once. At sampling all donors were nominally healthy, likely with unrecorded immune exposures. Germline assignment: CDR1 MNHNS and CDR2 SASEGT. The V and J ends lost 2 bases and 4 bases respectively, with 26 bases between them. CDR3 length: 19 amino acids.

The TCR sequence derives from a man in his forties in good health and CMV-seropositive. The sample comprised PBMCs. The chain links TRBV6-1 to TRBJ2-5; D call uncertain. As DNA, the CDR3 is TGTGCCAGCAGTGAAATAGTGCTCGTCCCAAGCGTCCTCCCAGAGACCCAGTACTTC. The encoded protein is CASSEIVLVPSVLPETQYF.